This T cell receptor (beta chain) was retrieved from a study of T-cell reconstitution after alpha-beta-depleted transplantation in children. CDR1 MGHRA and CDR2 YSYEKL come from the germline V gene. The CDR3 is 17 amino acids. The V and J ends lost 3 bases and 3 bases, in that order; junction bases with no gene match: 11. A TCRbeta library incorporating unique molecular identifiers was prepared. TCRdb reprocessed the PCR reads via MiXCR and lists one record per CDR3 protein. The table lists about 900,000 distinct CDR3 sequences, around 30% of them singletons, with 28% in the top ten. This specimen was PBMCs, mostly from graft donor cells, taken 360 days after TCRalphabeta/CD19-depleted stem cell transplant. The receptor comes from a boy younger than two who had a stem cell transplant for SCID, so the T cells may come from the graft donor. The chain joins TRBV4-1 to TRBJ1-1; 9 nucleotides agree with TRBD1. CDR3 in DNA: TGCGCCAGCAGCCAGGGGACAGGGAGAGGTGGGGACACTGAAGCTTTCTTT. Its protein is CASSQGTGRGGDTEAFF.